The 5 T cell receptor beta chains listed next were all sequenced from one sample in a study of cytomegalovirus exposure and HLA in healthy donors. Sequencing was performed with immunoSEQ multiplex PCR; in TCRdb, only in-frame clones are kept and a portion is missing. Of 110,000 or so clones in the sample, roughly nine tenths were seen once. The specimen sequenced was PBMCs. All receptors derive from a young woman in good health and CMV-seropositive.

This rearrangement joins TRBV10-3 to TRBJ2-5; D gene unclear. This CDR3 spans 13 amino acids. Germline V CDR1 and CDR2: ENHRY, SYGVKD. V shed 6 bases and J shed 2 bases, with 10 bases lying between them. The CDR3 loop is CAIRASRQETQYF. The CDR3 nucleotides are TGTGCCATCAGGGCTTCCAGACAAGAGACCCAGTACTTC.

This chain links TRBV29-1 with TRBJ1-1; TRBD1 aligns across 8 bases. J lost 1 base, V lost 4 bases, and 8 bases had no gene match. CDR3 size: 15 residues. In germline, CDR1 is SQVTM, CDR2 ANQGSEA. The CDR3 DNA reads as TGCAGCGTTGTACCGACAGGGGCGGGGAACACTGAAGCTTTCTTT. It specifies CSVVPTGAGNTEAFF.

V is TRBV19 and J is TRBJ1-2; D perhaps matches TRBD1 (5 bases). Germline V lookup: CDR1 LNHDA, CDR2 SQIVND (reference sequence). Trimming left V 7 bases short and J 0 bases short, with 15 bases between. This CDR3 comprises 15 residues. Here the CDR3 reads CASTSRQRANYGYTF. CDR3 DNA sequence: TGTGCCAGTACTTCCCGACAGAGAGCTAACTATGGCTACACCTTC.

This chain joins TRBV6-6 and TRBJ1-5, with 7 bases aligning to TRBD1. This CDR3 is built from 15 residues. Trimming cost V 10 bases and J 6 bases; bases outside gene matches: 15. Germline loops: CDR1 MNHNY, CDR2 SVGAGI (reference sequence). The CDR3 is CATDRVIKSGQPQHF. The CDR3 bases are TGTGCCACCGACAGGGTGATCAAGTCGGGTCAGCCCCAGCATTTT.

V and J are TRBV4-1 and TRBJ2-7; TRBD2 matches at 15 bases. The germline gives CDR1 MGHRA, CDR2 YSYEKL. This CDR3 region has 16 residues. The J segment lost 6 bases and the V segment lost 0 bases, leaving 3 bases of the junction unmatched. In nucleotides, the CDR3 is TGCGCCAGCAGCCAAGATTTGGGACTAGCGGGAGGCGAGCAGTACTTC. Its protein product is CASSQDLGLAGGEQYF.